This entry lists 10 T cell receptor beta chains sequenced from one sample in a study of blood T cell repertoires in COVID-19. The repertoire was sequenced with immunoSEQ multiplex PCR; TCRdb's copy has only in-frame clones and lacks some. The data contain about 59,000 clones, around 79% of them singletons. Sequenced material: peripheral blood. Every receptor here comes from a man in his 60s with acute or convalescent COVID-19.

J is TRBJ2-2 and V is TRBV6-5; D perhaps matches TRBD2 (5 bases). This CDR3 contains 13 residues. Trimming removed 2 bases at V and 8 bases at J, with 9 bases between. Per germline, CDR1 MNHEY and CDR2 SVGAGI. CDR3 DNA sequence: TGTGCCAGCAGTTACGGGAGTTGGGGGGAGCTGTTTTTT. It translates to CASSYGSWGELFF.

CDR3 sequence reads: CASTSGGRTSGKPYNEQFF. The CDR3 DNA sequence: TGTGCCAGCACCTCTGGGGGTCGGACTAGCGGAAAACCCTACAATGAGCAGTTCTTC. The chain combines TRBV2 with TRBJ2-1, with 10 positions matching TRBD2. There are 19 residues in the CDR3. Germline CDR1 is SNHLY and CDR2 is FYNNEI. V shed 7 bases and J 2 bases; nucleotides not matched to a gene: 17.

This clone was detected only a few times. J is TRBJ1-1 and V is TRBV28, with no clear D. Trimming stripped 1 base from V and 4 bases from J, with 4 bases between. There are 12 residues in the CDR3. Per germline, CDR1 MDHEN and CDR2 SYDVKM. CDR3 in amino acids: CASSLSGTEAFF. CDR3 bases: TGTGCCAGCAGTTTATCCGGCACTGAAGCTTTCTTT.

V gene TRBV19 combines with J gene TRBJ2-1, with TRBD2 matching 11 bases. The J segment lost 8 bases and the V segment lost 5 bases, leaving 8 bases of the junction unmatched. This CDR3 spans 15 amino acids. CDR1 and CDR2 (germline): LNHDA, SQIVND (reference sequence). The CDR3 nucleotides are TGTGCCAGTAGTGGCCTAGTAGCGGGAGGGGATGAGCAGTTCTTC. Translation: CASSGLVAGGDEQFF.

CDR3 coding DNA: TGTGCCAGCAGCCAAGGAAGGGGACTAGACGAGCAGTACTTC. It encodes CASSQGRGLDEQYF. V is TRBV4-2 and J is TRBJ2-7, with TRBD2 matching over 8 bases. From germline, CDR1 is LGHNA and CDR2 YNFKEQ. The CDR3 runs to 14 residues. Germline trimming cut 1 base from V and 5 bases from J; bases unmatched to any gene: 4.

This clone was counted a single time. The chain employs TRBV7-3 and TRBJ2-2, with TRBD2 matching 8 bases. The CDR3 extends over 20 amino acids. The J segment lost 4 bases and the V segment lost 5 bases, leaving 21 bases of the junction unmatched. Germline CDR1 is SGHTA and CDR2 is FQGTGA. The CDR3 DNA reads TGTGCCAGCAGCCCACTCCCCGGGACTAGTTCAAGTTTCTCCACCGGGGAGCTGTTTTTT. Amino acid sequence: CASSPLPGTSSSFSTGELFF. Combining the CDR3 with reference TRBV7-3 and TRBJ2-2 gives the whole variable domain GAGVSQTPSNKVTEKGKYVELRCDPISGHTALYWYRQSLGQGPEFLIYFQGTGAADDSGLPNDRFFAVRPEGSVSTLKIQRTERGDSAVYLCASSPLPGTSSSFSTGELFFGEGSRLTVL.

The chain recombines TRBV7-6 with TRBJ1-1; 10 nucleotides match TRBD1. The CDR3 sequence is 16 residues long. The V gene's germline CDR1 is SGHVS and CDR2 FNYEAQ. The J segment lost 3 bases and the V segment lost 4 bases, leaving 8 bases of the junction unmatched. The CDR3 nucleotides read TGTGCCAGCAGCTGGGGGACAGGGGCTTGGGACACTGAAGCTTTCTTT. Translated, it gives CASSWGTGAWDTEAFF.

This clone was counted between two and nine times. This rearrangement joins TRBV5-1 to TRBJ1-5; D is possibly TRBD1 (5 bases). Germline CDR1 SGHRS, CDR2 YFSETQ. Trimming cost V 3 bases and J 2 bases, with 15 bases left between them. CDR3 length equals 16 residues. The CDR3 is CASSWGESGGNQPQHF. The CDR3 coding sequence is TGCGCCAGCAGCTGGGGGGAATCAGGTGGCAATCAGCCCCAGCATTTT.

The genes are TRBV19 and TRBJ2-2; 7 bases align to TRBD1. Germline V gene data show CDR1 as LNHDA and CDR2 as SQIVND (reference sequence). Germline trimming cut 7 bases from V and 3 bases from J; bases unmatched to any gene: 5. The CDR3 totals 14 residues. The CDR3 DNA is TGTGCCAGTAACCCGGGACAGCACACCGGGGAGCTGTTTTTT. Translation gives CASNPGQHTGELFF. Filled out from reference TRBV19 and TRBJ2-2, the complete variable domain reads DGGITQSPKYLFRKEGQNVTLSCEQNLNHDAMYWYRQDPGQGLRLIYYSQIVNDFQKGDIAEGYSVSREKKESFPLTVTSAQKNPTAFYLCASNPGQHTGELFFGEGSRLTVL.

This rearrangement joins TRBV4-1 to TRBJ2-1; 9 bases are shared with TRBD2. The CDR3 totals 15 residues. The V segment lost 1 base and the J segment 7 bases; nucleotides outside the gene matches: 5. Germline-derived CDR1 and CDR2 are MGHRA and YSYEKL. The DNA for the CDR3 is TGCGCCAGCAGCCAAGTTCCACTAGCGGGTAATGAGCAGTTCTTC. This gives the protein CASSQVPLAGNEQFF.